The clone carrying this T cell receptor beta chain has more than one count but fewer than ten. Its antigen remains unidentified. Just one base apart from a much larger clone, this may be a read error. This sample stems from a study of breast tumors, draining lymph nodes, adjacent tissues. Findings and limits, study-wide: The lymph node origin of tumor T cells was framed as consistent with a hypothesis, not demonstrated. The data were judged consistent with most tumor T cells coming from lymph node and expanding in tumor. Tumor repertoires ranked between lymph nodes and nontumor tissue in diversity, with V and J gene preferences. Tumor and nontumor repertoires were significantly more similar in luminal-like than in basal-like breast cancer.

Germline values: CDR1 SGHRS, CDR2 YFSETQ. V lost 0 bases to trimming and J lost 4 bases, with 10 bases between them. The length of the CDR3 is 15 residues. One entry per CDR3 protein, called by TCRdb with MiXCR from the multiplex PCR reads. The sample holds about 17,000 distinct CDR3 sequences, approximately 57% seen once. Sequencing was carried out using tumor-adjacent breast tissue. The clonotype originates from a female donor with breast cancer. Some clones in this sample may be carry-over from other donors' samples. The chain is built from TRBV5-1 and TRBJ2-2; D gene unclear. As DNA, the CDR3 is TGCGCCAGCAGCTTGGGCCACCGGAGCACCGGGGAGCTGTTTTTT. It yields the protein CASSLGHRSTGELFF.